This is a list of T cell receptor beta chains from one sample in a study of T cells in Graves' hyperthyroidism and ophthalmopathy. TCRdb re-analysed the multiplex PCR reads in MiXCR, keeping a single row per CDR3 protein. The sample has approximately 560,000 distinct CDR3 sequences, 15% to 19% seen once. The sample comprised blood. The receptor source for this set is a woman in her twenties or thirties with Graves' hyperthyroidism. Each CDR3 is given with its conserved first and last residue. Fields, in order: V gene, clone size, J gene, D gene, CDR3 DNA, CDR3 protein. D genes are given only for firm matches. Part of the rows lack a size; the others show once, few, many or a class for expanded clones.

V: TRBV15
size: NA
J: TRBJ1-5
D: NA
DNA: TGTGCCACCAGCTTTCAGTATAGCAATCAGCCCCAGCATTTT
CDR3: CATSFQYSNQPQHF

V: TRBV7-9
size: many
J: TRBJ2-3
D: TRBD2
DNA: TGTGCCAGCAGCCCATTAAGCGGGACTAGCACAGATACGCAGTATTTT
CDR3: CASSPLSGTSTDTQYF

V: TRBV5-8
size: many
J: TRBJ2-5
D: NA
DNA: TGTGCCAGCAGCTTGGGCGGGTGGGTCAAAGAGACCCAGTACTTC
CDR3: CASSLGGWVKETQYF

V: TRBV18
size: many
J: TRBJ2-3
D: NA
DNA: TGTGCCAGCTCACCGGACTATCAGCTCACAGATACGCAGTATTTT
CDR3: CASSPDYQLTDTQYF

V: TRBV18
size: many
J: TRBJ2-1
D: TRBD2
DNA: TGTGCCAGCTCACCACGACTAGCGGTTCGCAATGAGCAGTTCTTC
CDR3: CASSPRLAVRNEQFF

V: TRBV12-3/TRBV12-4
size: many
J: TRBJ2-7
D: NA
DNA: TGTGCCAGCAGTTTAGGTGGCGAATACTACGAGCAGTACTTC
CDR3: CASSLGGEYYEQYF

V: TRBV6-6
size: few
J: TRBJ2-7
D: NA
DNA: TGTGCCAGCAGTTACTGGGACACCCCCTACGAGCAGTACTTC
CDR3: CASSYWDTPYEQYF

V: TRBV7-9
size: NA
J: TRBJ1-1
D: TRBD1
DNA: TGTGCCAGCAGCCGATACAGGGGTGCGGACACTGAAGCTTTCTTT
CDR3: CASSRYRGADTEAFF

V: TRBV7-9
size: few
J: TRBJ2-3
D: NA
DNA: TGTGCCAGCACTGACAGGAGCACAGATACGCAGTATTTT
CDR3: CASTDRSTDTQYF

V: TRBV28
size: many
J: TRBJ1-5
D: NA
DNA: TGTGCCAGCAGTACCCCCGCACGCTATAGCAATCAGCCCCAGCATTTT
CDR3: CASSTPARYSNQPQHF

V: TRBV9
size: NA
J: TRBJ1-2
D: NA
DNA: TGTGCCAGCAGCGGGGGCCTAAGACGGGAAAGTGGCTACACCTTC
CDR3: CASSGGLRRESGYTF

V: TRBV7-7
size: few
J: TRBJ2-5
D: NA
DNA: TGTGCCAGCAGCCCCCCGCTTGAGACCCAGTACTTC
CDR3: CASSPPLETQYF

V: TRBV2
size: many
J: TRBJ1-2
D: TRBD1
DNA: TGTGCCAGCAGGGGGGACAGGGTTACCCACTATGGCTACACCTTC
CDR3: CASRGDRVTHYGYTF

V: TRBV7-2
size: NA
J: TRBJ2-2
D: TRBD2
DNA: TGTGCCAGCAGCCCGGGACTAGCGGGAGCACTGAACACCGGGGAGCTGTTTTTT
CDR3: CASSPGLAGALNTGELFF

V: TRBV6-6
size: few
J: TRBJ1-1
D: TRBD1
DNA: TGTGCCAGCAGTTACGAACAGGGGAAGATAGGGACTGAAGCTTTCTTT
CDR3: CASSYEQGKIGTEAFF

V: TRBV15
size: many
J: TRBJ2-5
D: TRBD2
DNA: TGTGCCACCAGCAGAAAAGGACTAGCGGGACCCCAAGAGACCCAGTACTTC
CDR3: CATSRKGLAGPQETQYF

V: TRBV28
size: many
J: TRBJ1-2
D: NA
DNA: TGTGCCAGCAGTTTCTTAACTTCCAACTATGGCTACACCTTC
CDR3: CASSFLTSNYGYTF

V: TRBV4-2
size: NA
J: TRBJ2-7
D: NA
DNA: TGTGCCAGCAGCCAGGGAGGGACAGCTTTAGCCTACGAGCAGTACTTC
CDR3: CASSQGGTALAYEQYF

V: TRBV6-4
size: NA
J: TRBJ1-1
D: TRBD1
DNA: TGTGCCACCCTACAGGGGGGGAACACTGAAGCTTTCTTT
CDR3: CATLQGGNTEAFF